The 23 T cell receptor beta chains in this list originate from one sample, sequenced in a study of cytomegalovirus exposure and HLA in healthy donors. The PCR contained 60 Vbeta and 13 Jbeta primers. The table came from immunoSEQ multiplex PCR; TCRdb's copy has only in-frame clones and leaves some out. Counted here are about 240,000 clones, about 85% occurring once; the ten biggest clones make up 0.24%. The sequencing input was PBMCs. These receptors were collected from a girl aged 2-10 years in good health and CMV-seronegative.

This sequence joins TRBV7-9 and TRBJ1-1; D might be TRBD1 (5 bases). CDR3 size: 16 residues. Per germline, CDR1 SEHNR and CDR2 FQNEAQ (reference sequence). V shed 4 bases and J shed 0 bases, with 15 bases lying between them. The CDR3 DNA is TGTGCCAGCAGCTCCAAGGGGTGGGGCATGAACACTGAAGCTTTCTTT. Translation gives CASSSKGWGMNTEAFF.

The DNA for the CDR3 is TGCGCCAGCAGCCCAGCCGGGACAGTCTCCTACGAGCAGTACTTC. Translating it yields CASSPAGTVSYEQYF. The rearrangement links TRBV4-1 to TRBJ2-5, with TRBD1 matching 7 bases. The J call is uncertain, as TRBJ2-7 better fits the DNA end. The CDR3 runs to 15 residues. Germline CDR1 and CDR2: MGHRA and YSYEKL.

The chain employs TRBV25-1 and TRBJ2-1; TRBD2 matches 8 bases. V shed 4 bases and J 6 bases; nucleotides not matched to a gene: 8. From germline, CDR1 is MGHDK and CDR2 SYGVNS. This CDR3 has 15 residues. CDR3 sequence reads: CASSGAAGDVNEQFF. The CDR3 DNA is TGTGCCAGCAGTGGGGCAGCGGGAGATGTCAATGAGCAGTTCTTC.

The V and J genes are TRBV9 and TRBJ2-4; D possibly corresponds to TRBD1 (7 bases). Germline V CDR1 and CDR2: SGDLS, YYNGEE. V lost 3 bases, J lost 0 bases, and 16 bases lay in between. The CDR3 consists of 17 residues. CDR3 loop: CASSGGEDRLAKNIQYF. CDR3 DNA: TGTGCCAGCAGCGGAGGGGAGGACAGGCTAGCCAAAAACATTCAGTACTTC.

J is TRBJ1-5 and V is TRBV6-6; TRBD1 matches at 7 bases. Germline loops: CDR1 MNHNY, CDR2 SVGAGI (reference sequence). There are 12 residues in the CDR3. The DNA for the CDR3 is TGTGGGACAGGCAGGAGCAATCAGCCCCAGCATTTT. Translation gives CGTGRSNQPQHF.

This chain joins TRBV6-1 and TRBJ2-1; no firm D call. In germline, CDR1 is MNHNS, CDR2 SASEGT. V shed 8 bases and J shed 4 bases, with 6 bases lying between them. The CDR3 is 11 residues long. The CDR3 region is CASGRYNEQFF. The CDR3 bases are TGTGCCAGCGGTAGATACAATGAGCAGTTCTTC.

This chain uses TRBV14 with TRBJ1-2; perhaps TRBD1 as D (5 bases). Trimming took 1 base from V and 0 from J, leaving 6 bases between them. Germline V gene lookup returns CDR1 SGHDN and CDR2 FVKESK. The CDR3 contains 14 residues. The CDR3 sequence: CASSQVGPNYGYTF. CDR3 bases: TGTGCCAGCAGCCAAGTGGGGCCTAACTATGGCTACACCTTC.

The chain combines TRBV19 with TRBJ1-4; 8 nucleotides agree with TRBD1. V dropped 5 bases and J dropped 3; count of bases not matched to a gene: 11. This CDR3 is built from 17 residues. The germline V gene has CDR1 LNHDA and CDR2 SQIVND (reference sequence). The CDR3 loop reads CASSSRIRQGSNEKLFF. The CDR3, as DNA: TGTGCCAGTAGTTCTCGGATAAGACAGGGGTCTAATGAAAAACTGTTTTTT.

The chain couples TRBV7-2 to TRBJ2-7; TRBD2 matches 9 bases. V was clipped by 1 base and J by 1 base; unmatched bases: 2. In germline, CDR1 is SGHTA, CDR2 FQGNSA. This CDR3 is 15 amino acids long. CDR3 bases: TGTGCCAGCAGCTTAGTGCTAGCGGGGTCCTACGAGCAGTACTTC. This codes for CASSLVLAGSYEQYF.

As DNA, the CDR3 is TGTGCCAGCAGTTACTCGAGGGACACAGATACGCAGTATTTT. Encoded protein: CASSYSRDTDTQYF. The rearrangement joins TRBV6-5 to TRBJ2-3, with D possibly TRBD2 on 5 matching bases. CDR1 MNHEY and CDR2 SVGAGI come from the germline V gene. Trimming left V 0 bases short and J 2 bases short, with 6 bases between. This CDR3 contains 14 residues.

The V gene is TRBV25-1, the J gene TRBJ2-2; TRBD1 might be the D (6 bases). Germline assignment: CDR1 MGHDK and CDR2 SYGVNS. Trimming removed 8 bases from V and 0 bases from J, with 10 bases in between. CDR3 length equals 14 residues. CDR3 region: CASGGTTNTGELFF. The CDR3 nucleotides read TGTGCCAGCGGGGGCACCACGAACACCGGGGAGCTGTTTTTT. Variable domain in full (rest from reference TRBV25-1 and TRBJ2-2): EADIYQTPRYLVIGTGKKITLECSQTMGHDKMYWYQQDPGMELHLIHYSYGVNSTEKGDLSSESTVSRIRTEHFPLTLESARPSHTSQYLCASGGTTNTGELFFGEGSRLTVL.

This chain links TRBV5-1 with TRBJ2-3; no clear D. The germline gives CDR1 SGHRS, CDR2 YFSETQ. This CDR3 has 14 residues. With 5 bases removed from V and 4 bases from J, the gap between germline ends came to 14 bases. The CDR3 DNA reads TGCGCCAGCAGTCTAAGGCGGCCTCCAGATACGCAGTATTTT. Protein: CASSLRRPPDTQYF.

This sequence joins TRBV4-1 and TRBJ2-7; 8 bases match TRBD2. Losses at the gene ends were 2 bases for V and 2 bases for J; bases not matched to a gene: 5. Germline V gives CDR1 MGHRA, CDR2 YSYEKL. The CDR3 is made up of 15 amino acids. The CDR3: CASSQILSGTYEQYF. The CDR3 DNA follows: TGCGCCAGCAGCCAAATTCTTAGCGGGACCTACGAGCAGTACTTC.

V and J are TRBV30 and TRBJ1-6, with a weak D call TRBD1 (6 bases). The V gene's germline CDR1 is GTSNPN and CDR2 SVGIG (reference sequence). The CDR3 has 16 amino acids. V was cut by 1 base and J by 7 bases, with 17 bases left in between. The DNA of the CDR3 is TGTGCCTGGAGTGCATTATCCGGGACACCAAATTCACCCCTCCACTTT. This encodes CAWSALSGTPNSPLHF. The full variable domain, in which reference TRBV30 and TRBJ1-6 provide the parts outside the CDR3, is SQTIHQWPATLVQPVGSPLSLECTVEGTSNPNLYWYRQAAGRGLQLLFYSVGIGQISSEVPQNLSASRPQDRQFILSSKKLLLSDSGFYLCAWSALSGTPNSPLHFGNGTRLTVT.

This chain joins TRBV7-7 and TRBJ2-5; tentatively, D is TRBD1 (6 bases). The CDR3 runs to 15 residues. V was clipped by 1 base and J by 4 bases, with 13 bases between them. Germline CDR1 reads SSHAT; CDR2 reads FNYEAQ (reference sequence). The CDR3, as DNA: TGTGCCAGCAGCTTAGGGGGTACAGGGCGAGAGACCCAGTACTTC. Translating gives CASSLGGTGRETQYF.

The chain couples TRBV5-5 to TRBJ2-5; D perhaps matches TRBD2 (6 bases). The CDR3 loop spans 16 amino acids. V dropped 0 bases and J dropped 4 bases, with 16 bases sitting between them. Germline lookup yields CDR1 SGHKS and CDR2 YYEKEE (reference sequence). CDR3 sequence reads: CASSLGWGVGGETQYF. The CDR3 DNA reads TGTGCCAGCAGCTTGGGGTGGGGGGTAGGAGGAGAGACCCAGTACTTC.

This clone occurred a few times. The chain links TRBV7-8 to TRBJ1-1; 7 bases map to TRBD1. CDR1 is SGHVS, CDR2 FQNEAQ, per germline. The CDR3 extends over 14 amino acids. V was clipped by 6 bases and J by 4 bases; unmatched bases: 8. The DNA for the CDR3 is TGTGCCAGCAGTTTTAACAGGGGAGGCACTGAAGCTTTCTTT. The encoded protein is CASSFNRGGTEAFF.

The V gene is TRBV2, the J gene TRBJ2-3; no clear D gene. The germline CDR1 and CDR2 sequences are SNHLY and FYNNEI. The germline V and J ends were trimmed by 4 bases and 6 bases, with 8 bases remaining between them. The CDR3 is 12 amino acids. CDR3 bases: TGTGCCAGCAGTGCTTGGGCCGATACGCAGTATTTT. Translation: CASSAWADTQYF.

This chain joins TRBV25-1 and TRBJ2-7; perhaps TRBD1 as D (6 bases). Trimming left V 3 bases short and J 2 bases short, with 14 bases between. CDR1 and CDR2 from the germline V gene are MGHDK and SYGVNS. This CDR3 spans 15 amino acids. CDR3 nucleotide sequence: TGTGCCAGCAGTGACTGGACAGCCAACACCTACGAGCAGTACTTC. Translated, it gives CASSDWTANTYEQYF.

This clone was seen just once. The rearrangement links TRBV9 to TRBJ2-7; TRBD1 might be the D (6 bases). CDR3 length: 14 amino acids. V lost 3 bases and J 4 bases, leaving 14 bases between the germline ends. Germline CDR1 is SGDLS and CDR2 is YYNGEE. This CDR3 is CASSAHRAGYEQYF. In DNA form, the CDR3 reads TGTGCCAGCAGCGCTCACAGGGCGGGTTACGAGCAGTACTTC.

Of note for this clone: One junction end does not reproduce the germline sequence, and a read error may be involved. The V gene is TRBV30, the J gene TRBJ2-6; D is perhaps TRBD1 (6 bases). There are 17 residues in the CDR3. CDR1 GTSNPN and CDR2 SVGIG come from the germline V gene (reference sequence). In DNA form, the CDR3 reads TGTGCCTGGAGTGTAGACAGGACCTCCTCTGGGGCCAACGCCCTGACTTTC. Translated: CAWSVDRTSSGANALTF.

The V and J genes are TRBV6-4 and TRBJ1-5; 7 nucleotides align to TRBD1. Germline V gene data show CDR1 as MRHNA and CDR2 as SNTAGT. J was trimmed by 6 bases and V by 3 bases; bases with no gene match: 5. The CDR3 is made up of 14 amino acids. CDR3 in DNA: TGTGCCAGCAGTGAATACCCAGGGGGTCAGCCCCAGCATTTT. This sequence encodes CASSEYPGGQPQHF.

This clone was observed a few times. This rearrangement joins TRBV20-1 to TRBJ2-3; 8 bases map to TRBD2. The trim removed 7 bases at V and 4 bases at J, leaving 1 base unmatched. Germline CDR1 DFQATT, CDR2 SNEGSKA (reference sequence). The CDR3 spans 11 residues. Written as DNA, the CDR3 is TGCAGTGAGCGGGGGCCAGATACGCAGTATTTT. The encoded protein is CSERGPDTQYF.